This passage covers 9 T cell receptor beta chains from one sample sequenced in a study of vaccination and CD4 T cells after COVID-19. Their antigen targets remain unknown. The Oncomine TCR Beta short-read assay was applied to DNA of cultured CD4+ T cells. TCRdb re-called the PCR reads through MiXCR, storing one row per CDR3 protein. Of fewer than 20,000 distinct CDR3 sequences detected, around 80% appear once; the ten largest clones hold about a sixth. Treatment specified: approximately nine-day PBMC culture with coronavirus spike peptide pools or control peptides (ViraFEST assay). This material consisted of CD4+ T cells from blood, cultured in vitro, taken after SARS-CoV-2 vaccination. These receptors were taken from a human donor who received a COVID-19 vaccine.

The chain recombines TRBV12-3 or TRBV12-4 with TRBJ1-5, with D tentatively TRBD1 (6 bases). The V end was cut by 11 bases, the J end by 0 bases, with 17 bases between. CDR3 size: 15 residues. The CDR3 loop reads CASKGGTDSNQPQHF. As DNA, the CDR3 is TGTGCCTCCAAGGGGGGGACGGATAGCAATCAGCCCCAGCATTTT.

This clonotype was counted once. The chain has TRBV15 and TRBJ2-7, with D unclear. V was clipped by 1 base and J by 5 bases, with 18 bases between them. This CDR3 comprises 16 residues. Germline assignment: CDR1 LNHNV and CDR2 YYDKDF (reference sequence). The CDR3 DNA is TGTGCCACCAGCAGAGTTCAGGTCCGGACCCCTAACGAGCAGTACTTC. Protein sequence: CATSRVQVRTPNEQYF.

This clonotype was recorded once. The genes are TRBV11-2 and TRBJ1-6, with D maybe TRBD1 (5 bases). V shed 4 bases and J shed 2 bases, with 21 bases lying between them. CDR1 is SGHAT, CDR2 FQNNGV, per germline. The length of the CDR3 is 19 residues. The CDR3 is CASSSRPLTAPPYNSPLHF. The DNA for the CDR3 is TGTGCCAGCAGCTCCCGCCCCCTGACAGCCCCCCCCTATAATTCACCCCTCCACTTT.

The chain couples TRBV19 to TRBJ1-2; 12 bases align to TRBD1. Germline CDR1 and CDR2: LNHDA and SQIVND (reference sequence). Trimming at V came to 7 bases and at J to 4 bases, leaving 10 bases not matched to a gene. The CDR3 is made up of 16 amino acids. CDR3 nucleotide sequence: TGTGCCAGTACTGACCTCGGGACAGGGGGCCTCTATGGCTACACCTTC. Translation gives CASTDLGTGGLYGYTF. The entire variable domain, with the rest obtained from reference TRBV19 and TRBJ1-2, is as follows: DGGITQSPKYLFRKEGQNVTLSCEQNLNHDAMYWYRQDPGQGLRLIYYSQIVNDFQKGDIAEGYSVSREKKESFPLTVTSAQKNPTAFYLCASTDLGTGGLYGYTFGSGTRLTVV.

A few counts support this clonotype. The V and J genes are TRBV6-1 and TRBJ1-6; D unresolved. Germline assignment: CDR1 MNHNS and CDR2 SASEGT. V was trimmed by 4 bases and J by 7 bases, leaving 8 bases between them. The CDR3 is 13 amino acids. CDR3 amino acids: CASSGQVNSPLHF. CDR3 DNA sequence: TGTGCCAGCAGTGGGCAGGTAAATTCACCCCTCCACTTT.

This chain links TRBV11-1 with TRBJ1-1; TRBD1 aligns across 8 bases. This CDR3 has 15 residues. V was clipped by 3 bases and J by 1 base; unmatched bases: 4. CDR1 and CDR2 (germline): SGHAT, FQDESV (reference sequence). CDR3 coding DNA: TGTGCCAGCAGCTTGATTACAGGGGGGAACACTGAAGCTTTCTTT. This encodes CASSLITGGNTEAFF.

The chain employs TRBV6-5 and TRBJ2-1; D possibly corresponds to TRBD2 (5 bases). CDR1 and CDR2 from the germline V gene are MNHEY and SVGAGI. V was clipped by 3 bases and J by 6 bases, with 12 bases between them. The CDR3 is 14 amino acids. In DNA, the CDR3 is TGTGCCAGCAGTTATGCCGGGGTCTTCAATGAGCAGTTCTTC. This translates into CASSYAGVFNEQFF.

The J gene is TRBJ1-3, the V gene TRBV6-4; 7 positions match TRBD1. CDR3 length equals 19 residues. The V segment lost 0 bases and the J segment 0 bases; nucleotides outside the gene matches: 11. CDR1 MRHNA and CDR2 SNTAGT come from the germline V gene. CDR3 nucleotide sequence: TGTGCCAGCAGTGACTCGGAGGGGGCAGGGCCCTGCTCTGGAAACACCATATATTTT. Its translation: CASSDSEGAGPCSGNTIYF.

This clonotype occurred once. The V and J genes are TRBV7-6 and TRBJ1-6; D is unresolved. This CDR3 is 15 amino acids long. Germline CDR1 SGHVS, CDR2 FNYEAQ. V was cut by 1 base and J by 8 bases, with 12 bases left in between. The CDR3 DNA reads as TGTGCCAGCAGCTTAGAAGGACGCAGAGATTCACCCCTCCACTTT. Translating gives CASSLEGRRDSPLHF.